Following are 18 T cell receptor beta chains from one sample sequenced in a study of sequential checkpoint blockade in melanoma. Sequenced by immunoSEQ multiplex PCR; TCRdb stores in-frame clones only, minus some. The profile shows about 18,000 clones, 73% of them singletons. Treatment here: randomized to nivolumab then ipilimumab (arm A) or the reverse (arm B). The input for sequencing was tumor tissue (inferred from file names), taken from a patient given nivolumab and ipilimumab in sequence. Receptors originate from a human donor with melanoma.

This clone is a singleton in its sample. The chain employs TRBV6-7 and TRBJ1-4; the match to TRBD1 covers 8 bases. TRBV6-7 is an ORF, and what it does is uncertain. The J segment lost 8 bases and the V segment lost 5 bases, leaving 7 bases of the junction unmatched. The CDR3 consists of 14 residues. The CDR3 bases are TGTGCCAGCAGTGGTCGGACAGGGCAAGAAAAACTGTTTTTT. Translation: CASSGRTGQEKLFF.

This chain links TRBV29-1 with TRBJ2-2, with D hard to call. The germline CDR1 and CDR2 sequences are SQVTM and ANQGSEA. V lost 7 bases, J lost 4 bases, and 10 bases lay in between. This CDR3 region has 12 residues. CDR3 region: CSAGQFTGELFF. CDR3 in DNA: TGCAGCGCCGGCCAATTCACCGGGGAGCTGTTTTTT.

The V call is TRBV15, the J call TRBJ1-1, with a possible D match to TRBD1 (5 bases). CDR1 and CDR2 (germline): LNHNV, YYDKDF (reference sequence). Trimming took off 3 bases at V and 1 base at J, with 15 bases between the two ends. This CDR3 has 16 residues. The CDR3 spells CATSRVIDRPNTEAFF. In nucleotides, the CDR3 is TGTGCCACCAGCAGGGTTATTGACAGACCGAACACTGAAGCTTTCTTT.

V is TRBV10-2 and J is TRBJ2-1, with 7 positions matching TRBD1. Germline V gene data show CDR1 as WSHSY and CDR2 as SAAADI. This CDR3 spans 15 amino acids. Trimming took 1 base from V and 8 from J; bases not matched to a gene: 8. The CDR3 region has the DNA TGCGCCAGCAGTGAGTTAAAGGGGGCGATCGATGAGCAGTTCTTC. This gives the protein CASSELKGAIDEQFF.

The chain combines TRBV19 with TRBJ2-1, with 8 positions matching TRBD1. Germline-derived CDR1 and CDR2 are LNHDA and SQIVND (reference sequence). Germline trimming cut 8 bases from V and 4 bases from J; bases unmatched to any gene: 4. The CDR3 is made up of 13 amino acids. CDR3 in DNA: TGTGCCAGTGGGACAGGACTTTACAATGAGCAGTTCTTC. Protein: CASGTGLYNEQFF.

Relative to its sample, this clone is medium-sized (0.01 to 0.1%). The chain combines TRBV11-3 with TRBJ2-7; 8 bases align to TRBD1. CDR3 length: 14 amino acids. The ends lost 6 bases at V and 2 bases at J; junction bases unmatched: 6. Germline V CDR1 and CDR2: SGHNT, YENEEA. The CDR3 DNA sequence: TGTGCCAGCAGGCCGATGACAGGGGCCTACGAGCAGTACTTC. Encoded protein: CASRPMTGAYEQYF.

This clone has a handful of counts. This chain connects TRBV28 to TRBJ1-1; D perhaps matches TRBD1 (5 bases). The germline gives CDR1 MDHEN, CDR2 SYDVKM. The length of the CDR3 is 15 residues. V shed 2 bases and J shed 1 base, with 11 bases lying between them. This CDR3 is CASSLPGTGNTEAFF. In DNA form, the CDR3 reads TGTGCCAGCAGTTTACCCGGGACGGGGAACACTGAAGCTTTCTTT.

Concerning this clone itself: One end of the junction does not line up with germline, which may come from a read error. This chain uses TRBV28 with TRBJ2-1, with TRBD1 matching over 7 bases. CDR1 is MDHEN, CDR2 SYDVKM, per germline. This CDR3 is built from 17 residues. CDR3 amino acids: CATSDPTGQSSYNEQFF. In DNA, the CDR3 is TGTGCCACCAGTGATCCGACAGGGCAGAGCTCCTACAATGAGCAGTTCTTC.

The CDR3 spells CASSQANRLQETQYF. The CDR3 coding sequence is TGTGCCAGCAGCCAAGCTAACAGACTCCAAGAGACCCAGTACTTC. V is TRBV11-3 and J is TRBJ2-5, with D hard to call. This CDR3 comprises 15 residues. The germline V and J ends were trimmed by 5 bases and 1 base, with 14 bases remaining between them. Germline assignment: CDR1 SGHNT and CDR2 YENEEA.

This clone was counted once. The rearrangement joins TRBV5-1 to TRBJ2-5; TRBD2 aligns across 15 bases. Trimming took 3 bases from V and 4 from J; bases not matched to a gene: 7. The CDR3 spans 17 residues. The germline V gene has CDR1 SGHRS and CDR2 YFSETQ. This CDR3 reads CASSSTRTSGGAETQYF. CDR3 bases: TGCGCCAGCAGCTCCACTCGGACTAGCGGGGGGGCAGAGACCCAGTACTTC. The whole variable domain, remainder taken from reference TRBV5-1 and TRBJ2-5, is KAGVTQTPRYLIKTRGQQVTLSCSPISGHRSVSWYQQTPGQGLQFLFEYFSETQRNKGNFPGRFSGRQFSNSRSEMNVSTLELGDSALYLCASSSTRTSGGAETQYFGPGTRLLVL.

The chain employs TRBV6-8 and TRBJ2-2; D possibly uses TRBD1 or TRBD2 (5 bases each). Germline CDR1 reads MNHGY; CDR2 reads SAAAGT. Trimming shortened V by 6 bases and J by 2 bases, and 13 bases separated the two germline ends. The CDR3 is 15 amino acids. The CDR3 DNA follows: TGTGCCAGCAGAGCAGGGACCGCAAACACCGGGGAGCTGTTTTTT. It translates to CASRAGTANTGELFF.

J is TRBJ1-4 and V is TRBV11-1, with D possibly TRBD1 on 6 matching bases. In germline, CDR1 is SGHAT, CDR2 FQDESV (reference sequence). Trimming left V 5 bases short and J 8 bases short, with 15 bases between. The CDR3 spans 14 residues. CDR3 sequence (DNA): TGTGCCAGCAGCCTTAGGGGGTTAGGGGAAAAACTGTTTTTT. This encodes CASSLRGLGEKLFF.

This clone occurred once. The chain combines TRBV7-4 with TRBJ2-1; D is uncertain. The V gene lost 5 bases and the J gene lost 6 bases, with 14 bases spanning the gap. Germline V gives CDR1 SGHVT, CDR2 SQSDAQ. The CDR3 totals 14 residues. Here the CDR3 reads CASSVDPPPNEQFF. For the CDR3, the DNA is TGTGCCAGCAGCGTAGACCCCCCGCCCAATGAGCAGTTCTTC.

CDR3: CASSLRRGEKLFF. Written as DNA, the CDR3 is TGTGCCAGCAGTCTGAGGCGGGGTGAAAAACTGTTTTTT. V is TRBV7-8 and J is TRBJ1-4; D remains ambiguous. V was cut by 6 bases and J by 7 bases, with 12 bases left in between. Germline V gene data show CDR1 as SGHVS and CDR2 as FQNEAQ. The CDR3 spans 13 residues.

The V call is TRBV28, the J call TRBJ2-2; D might be TRBD1 (5 bases). Germline V gives CDR1 MDHEN, CDR2 SYDVKM. Trimming removed 6 bases from V and 7 bases from J, with 27 bases in between. This CDR3 is 18 amino acids long. In DNA form, the CDR3 reads TGTGCCAGCAGCTTGTATTTAGCCGGGCCAGGGAAGGGCGGGGAGCTGTTTTTT. Protein sequence: CASSLYLAGPGKGGELFF.

The chain uses TRBV18 and TRBJ1-3, with D hard to call. CDR1 is KGHSH, CDR2 LQKENI, per germline. This CDR3 region has 16 residues. Trimming cost V 4 bases and J 2 bases, with 15 bases left between them. CDR3 nucleotides: TGTGCCAGCTCACAATACGGAGGAAGTCCTGGAAACACCATATATTTT. It codes for CASSQYGGSPGNTIYF.

This clone was observed a few times. The chain links TRBV28 to TRBJ1-4; 7 positions match TRBD1. J lost 7 bases, V lost 3 bases, and 8 bases had no gene match. Germline-derived CDR1 and CDR2 are MDHEN and SYDVKM. There are 15 residues in the CDR3. The CDR3 protein is CASSFNRGFREKLFF. The CDR3 bases are TGTGCCAGCAGTTTCAACAGGGGCTTTCGTGAAAAACTGTTTTTT.

The gene calls are TRBV19 and TRBJ2-7; 7 nucleotides match TRBD1. V was clipped by 1 base and J by 2 bases; unmatched bases: 2. Looked up from germline, CDR1 is LNHDA and CDR2 is SQIVND (reference sequence). There are 14 residues in the CDR3. The CDR3 region has the DNA TGTGCCAGTAGTATAGGGACAGGCCCCTACGAGCAGTACTTC. Translated: CASSIGTGPYEQYF.